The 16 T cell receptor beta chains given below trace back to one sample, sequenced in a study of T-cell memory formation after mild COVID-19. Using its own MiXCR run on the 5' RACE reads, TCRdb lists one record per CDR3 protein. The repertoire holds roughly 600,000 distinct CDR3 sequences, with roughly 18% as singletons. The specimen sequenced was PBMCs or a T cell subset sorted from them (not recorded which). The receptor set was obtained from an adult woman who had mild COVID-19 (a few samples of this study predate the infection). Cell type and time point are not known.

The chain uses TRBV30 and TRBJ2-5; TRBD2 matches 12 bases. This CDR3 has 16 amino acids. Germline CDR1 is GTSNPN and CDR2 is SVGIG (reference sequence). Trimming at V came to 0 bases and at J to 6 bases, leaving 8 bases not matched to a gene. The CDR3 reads CAWSVMASGRGKTQYF. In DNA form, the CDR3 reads TGTGCCTGGAGTGTCATGGCTAGCGGGAGGGGAAAGACCCAGTACTTC.

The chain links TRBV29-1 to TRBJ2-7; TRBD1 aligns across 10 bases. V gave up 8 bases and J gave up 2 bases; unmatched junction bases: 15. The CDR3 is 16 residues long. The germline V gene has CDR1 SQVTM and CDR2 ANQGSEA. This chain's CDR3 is CSPNTEDRGKPYEQYF. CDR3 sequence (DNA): TGCAGCCCTAACACGGAGGACAGGGGGAAGCCCTACGAGCAGTACTTC.

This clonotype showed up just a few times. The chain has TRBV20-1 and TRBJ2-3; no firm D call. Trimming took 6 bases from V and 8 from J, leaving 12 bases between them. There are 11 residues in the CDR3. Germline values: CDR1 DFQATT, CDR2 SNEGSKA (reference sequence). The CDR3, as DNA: TGCAGTGCAACCATACCTCCTACGCAGTATTTT. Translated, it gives CSATIPPTQYF.

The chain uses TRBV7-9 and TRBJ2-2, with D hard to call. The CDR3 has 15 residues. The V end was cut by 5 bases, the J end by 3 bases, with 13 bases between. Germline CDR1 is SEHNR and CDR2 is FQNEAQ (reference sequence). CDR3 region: CASSLLEPDTGELFF. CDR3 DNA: TGTGCCAGCAGCCTCCTTGAGCCCGACACCGGGGAGCTGTTTTTT.

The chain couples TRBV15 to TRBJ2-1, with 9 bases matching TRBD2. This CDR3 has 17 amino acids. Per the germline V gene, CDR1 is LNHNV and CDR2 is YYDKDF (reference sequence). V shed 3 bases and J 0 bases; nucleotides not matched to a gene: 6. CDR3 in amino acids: CATSSGLALSSYNEQFF. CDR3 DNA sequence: TGTGCCACCAGCAGCGGACTAGCGCTTAGCTCCTACAATGAGCAGTTCTTC.

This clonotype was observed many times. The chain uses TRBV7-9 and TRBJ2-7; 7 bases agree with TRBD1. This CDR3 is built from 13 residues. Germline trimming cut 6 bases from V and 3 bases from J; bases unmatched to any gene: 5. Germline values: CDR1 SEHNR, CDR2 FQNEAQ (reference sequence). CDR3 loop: CASSSGQNYEQYF. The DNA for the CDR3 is TGTGCCAGCAGTTCGGGACAGAACTACGAGCAGTACTTC.

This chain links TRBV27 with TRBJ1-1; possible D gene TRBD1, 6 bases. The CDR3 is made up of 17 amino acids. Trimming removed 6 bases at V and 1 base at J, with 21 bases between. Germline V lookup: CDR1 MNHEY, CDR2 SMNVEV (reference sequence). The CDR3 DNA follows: TGTGCCAGCAGCTCATATGGCCCAGACAGGTCGAACACTGAAGCTTTCTTT. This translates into CASSSYGPDRSNTEAFF.

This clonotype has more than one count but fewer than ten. This CDR3 reads CASSPSRQGGAGANVLTF. CDR3 coding DNA: TGTGCCAGCTCACCATCAAGACAGGGCGGCGCTGGGGCCAACGTCCTGACTTTC. The chain joins TRBV18 to TRBJ2-6, with 7 bases matching TRBD1. This CDR3 is built from 18 residues. CDR1 is KGHSH and CDR2 is LQKENI in the germline V gene. The V gene end was trimmed by 2 bases and the J gene end by 2 bases; junction bases not matched to a gene: 9.

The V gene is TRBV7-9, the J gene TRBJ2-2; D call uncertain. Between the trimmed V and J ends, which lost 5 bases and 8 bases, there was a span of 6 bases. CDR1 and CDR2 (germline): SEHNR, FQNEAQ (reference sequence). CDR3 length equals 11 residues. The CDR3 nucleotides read TGTGCCAGCAGCCAAAGGGGGGAGCTGTTTTTT. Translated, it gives CASSQRGELFF.

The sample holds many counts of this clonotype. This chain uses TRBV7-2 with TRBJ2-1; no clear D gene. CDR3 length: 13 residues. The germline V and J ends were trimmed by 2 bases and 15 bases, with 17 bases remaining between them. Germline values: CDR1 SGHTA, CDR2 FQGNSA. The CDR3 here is CASSLSILSDPFF. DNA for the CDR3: TGTGCCAGCAGCTTAAGTATCCTAAGTGATCCGTTCTTC.

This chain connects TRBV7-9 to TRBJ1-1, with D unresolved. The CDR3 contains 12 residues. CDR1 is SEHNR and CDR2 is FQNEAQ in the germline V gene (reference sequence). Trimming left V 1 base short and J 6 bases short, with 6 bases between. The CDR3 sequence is CASSLGTSEAFF. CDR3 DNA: TGTGCCAGCAGCTTAGGTACGTCTGAAGCTTTCTTT.

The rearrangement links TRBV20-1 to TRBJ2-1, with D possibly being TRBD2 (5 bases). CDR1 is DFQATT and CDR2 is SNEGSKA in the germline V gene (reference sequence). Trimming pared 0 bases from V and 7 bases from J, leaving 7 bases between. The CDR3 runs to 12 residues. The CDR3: CSAREPGNEQFF. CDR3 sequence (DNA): TGCAGTGCTAGAGAGCCGGGGAATGAGCAGTTCTTC.

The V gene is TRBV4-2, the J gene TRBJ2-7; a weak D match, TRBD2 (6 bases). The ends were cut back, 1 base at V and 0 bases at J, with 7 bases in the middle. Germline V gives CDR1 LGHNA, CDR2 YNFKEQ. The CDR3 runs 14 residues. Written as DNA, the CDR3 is TGTGCCAGCAGCCAAGGGACTAACTCCTACGAGCAGTACTTC. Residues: CASSQGTNSYEQYF.

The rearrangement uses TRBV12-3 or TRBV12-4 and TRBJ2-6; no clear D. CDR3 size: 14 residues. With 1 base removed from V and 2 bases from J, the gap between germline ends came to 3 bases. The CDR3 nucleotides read TGTGCCAGCAGTTTAGTGGCTGGGGCCAACGTCCTGACTTTC. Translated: CASSLVAGANVLTF.

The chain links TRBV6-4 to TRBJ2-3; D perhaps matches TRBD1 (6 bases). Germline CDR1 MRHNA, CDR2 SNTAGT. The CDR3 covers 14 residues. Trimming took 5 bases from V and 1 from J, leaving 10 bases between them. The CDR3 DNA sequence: TGTGCCAGCAGTAGGGACACTGGCACAGATACGCAGTATTTT. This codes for CASSRDTGTDTQYF.

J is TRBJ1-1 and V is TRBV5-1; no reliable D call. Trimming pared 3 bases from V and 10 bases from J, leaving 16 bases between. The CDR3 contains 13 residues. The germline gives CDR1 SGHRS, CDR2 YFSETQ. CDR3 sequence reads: CASSSSERGRAFF. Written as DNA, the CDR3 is TGCGCCAGCAGCTCAAGTGAAAGAGGTCGAGCTTTCTTT.